This T cell receptor (beta chain) was retrieved from a study of cytotoxic CD8 clonotypes in ibrutinib-treated CLL. Study context: On average, over 90,000 productive rearrangements and a few hundred thousand productive templates per sample. Findings of the study overall: There were few public clonotypes, and on treatment they contracted or stayed stable.

The planned depth of sequencing spanned 1 in 200,000 to 1 in 1 million T cells. Using immunoSEQ multiplex PCR, the repertoire was profiled, and TCRdb retains in-frame clones only, with some absent. The sample includes about 17,000 clones, about 61% of them seen just once. As for this clone: What it binds is unknown.

J gave up 15 bases and V 1 base, and 6 bases lay outside the gene matches. Germline V CDR1 and CDR2: DFQATT, SNEGSKA (reference sequence). The CDR3 totals 11 residues. The chain carries TRBV20-1 and TRBJ2-1, with 7 bases identical to TRBD2. The sample in question was PBMCs, obtained after 12 months of ibrutinib treatment. This clonotype was obtained from a human donor with chronic lymphocytic leukemia. The CDR3 protein is CSARGGGSGFF. The CDR3 DNA reads as TGCAGTGCTAGAGGAGGCGGGAGTGGGTTCTTC.